These 7 T cell receptor beta chains came from one sample sequenced in a study of Ad26.COV2.S vaccination and SARS-CoV-2 variants. Noted treatment: about 20 received Ad26.COV2.S at low or high dose, single or two shots; about five received placebo; per-sample allocation not given. At day 63 after the first vaccine or placebo injection, samples were drawn. Repertoires were generated with immunoSEQ multiplex PCR, while TCRdb's copy carries only in-frame clones and drops some. Altogether approximately 400,000 clones are present, approximately 83% being singletons, with the ten largest covering approximately 7.8%. The sample in question was peripheral blood, obtained in a trial of Ad26.COV2.S vaccine versus placebo. The source is a person aged 18-60 years who received the Ad26.COV2.S COVID-19 vaccine or a placebo.

The CDR3: CASSFGTPSTNYGYTF. The CDR3 DNA reads TGTGCCAGCAGCTTTGGGACTCCCAGTACTAACTATGGCTACACCTTC. The J gene is TRBJ1-2, the V gene TRBV5-5; tentative D call: TRBD1 (5 bases). In germline, CDR1 is SGHKS, CDR2 YYEKEE (reference sequence). The CDR3 spans 16 residues. The germline V and J ends were trimmed by 2 bases and 0 bases, with 14 bases remaining between them.

The chain couples TRBV7-2 to TRBJ2-3, with 13 bases that match TRBD2. The CDR3 runs to 16 residues. Germline-derived CDR1 and CDR2 are SGHTA and FQGNSA. V lost 5 bases and J lost 4; bases outside the gene matches: 6. This chain's CDR3 is CASSPRTSGGSDTQYF. The CDR3 bases are TGTGCCAGCAGCCCCCGGACTAGCGGGGGATCAGATACGCAGTATTTT.

This clone was seen a handful of times. This chain links TRBV27 with TRBJ2-5, with D unresolved. The V end was cut by 5 bases, the J end by 0 bases, with 10 bases between. In germline, CDR1 is MNHEY, CDR2 SMNVEV (reference sequence). The CDR3 has 14 residues. CDR3 loop: CASSRSSYQETQYF. CDR3 sequence (DNA): TGTGCCAGCAGTCGATCTTCGTACCAAGAGACCCAGTACTTC.

The V gene is TRBV6-1, the J gene TRBJ1-4; D ambiguous. The V end lost 1 base, the J end lost 2 bases, and 5 bases lay between the germline ends. Germline-derived CDR1 and CDR2 are MNHNS and SASEGT. The CDR3 is 14 amino acids. CDR3: CASSEGGTNEKLFF. The CDR3 bases are TGTGCCAGCAGTGAAGGAGGGACTAATGAAAAACTGTTTTTT.

The V gene is TRBV7-8, the J gene TRBJ2-5, with 8 positions matching TRBD2. The CDR3 sequence is 16 residues long. V shed 2 bases, J shed 0 bases, and the junction held 5 bases outside the gene matches. CDR1 is SGHVS and CDR2 is FQNEAQ in the germline V gene. The CDR3 protein is CASSLIGGGYQETQYF. In nucleotides, the CDR3 is TGTGCCAGCAGCTTAATTGGCGGGGGGTACCAAGAGACCCAGTACTTC. Full variable domain (remainder filled in from reference TRBV7-8 and TRBJ2-5): GAGVSQSPRYKVAKRGQDVALRCDPISGHVSLFWYQQALGQGPEFLTYFQNEAQLDKSGLPSDRFFAERPEGSVSTLKIQRTQQEDSAVYLCASSLIGGGYQETQYFGPGTRLLVL.

CDR3 DNA: TGTGCCAGCAGAAACAGGGGGCTAGGGACTGAAGCTTTCTTT. Its protein is CASRNRGLGTEAFF. The V call is TRBV2, the J call TRBJ1-1, with 9 bases aligning to TRBD1. The CDR3 contains 14 residues. The germline CDR1 and CDR2 sequences are SNHLY and FYNNEI. With V trimmed by 6 bases and J by 5 bases, 7 bases remained unmatched.

J is TRBJ2-2 and V is TRBV6-5; D may be TRBD2 (6 bases). V lost 6 bases, J lost 8 bases, and 19 bases lay in between. Germline V lookup: CDR1 MNHEY, CDR2 SVGAGI. The CDR3 consists of 15 residues. CDR3 DNA sequence: TGTGCCAGCAGATTCTCTAGCGAGGGAAGGGGGGAGCTGTTTTTT. This codes for CASRFSSEGRGELFF.